This TCR beta chain appears in the sequencing data of a study of cytomegalovirus exposure and HLA in healthy donors. Study-level results: The classifier, whose performance was assessed in both the original and validation cohorts, reportedly diagnosed cytomegalovirus status with high specificity and sensitivity.

Germline V lookup: CDR1 ENHRY, CDR2 SYGVKD. CDR3 length equals 12 residues. V shed 6 bases, J shed 7 bases, and the junction held 5 bases outside the gene matches. A remark on this clone: The antigen remains undetermined.

PCR employed 60 Vbeta and 13 Jbeta primers. Repertoires were generated with immunoSEQ multiplex PCR, while TCRdb's copy carries only in-frame clones and drops some. This sample yields 150,000 to 250,000 clones, of which 70% to 85% are seen a single time; approximately 0.098% belongs to the top ten. The clonotype originates from a boy between 2 and 15 years old in good health and CMV-seronegative. The J gene is TRBJ1-2, the V gene TRBV10-3; 7 nucleotides agree with TRBD1. Sequencing was performed on PBMCs. CDR3 coding DNA: TGTGCCATCAGGGGGGACAGCCGTGGCTACACCTTC. Its translation: CAIRGDSRGYTF.